What follows is one TCR beta chain and its context. Its antigen is still unknown. This entry belongs to a study of cytomegalovirus exposure and HLA in healthy donors. Broader study findings: A prior analysis recorded that most TCR beta V segments were productive about 87% or about 30% of the time. In a later analysis, TCR association rates varied by HLA locus: DRB1 most, HLA-C fewest. 87-base-pair reads could not separate some V segments, including TRBV6-2 and TRBV6-3.

The primer mix had 60 Vbeta and 13 Jbeta primers. The protocol was immunoSEQ multiplex PCR, while the TCRdb copy is restricted to in-frame clones and leaves out a portion. The table includes 130,000 to 150,000 clones, 78% detected once. The junction had 4 bases not matched to a gene; V was cut back by 6 bases and J by 0 bases. The CDR3 totals 15 residues. Germline-derived CDR1 and CDR2 are SGHTA and FQGNSA. The receptor was isolated from a male donor in good health and CMV-seronegative. Sequenced material: PBMCs. The chain uses TRBV7-2 and TRBJ2-3; 9 positions match TRBD2. CDR3 protein: CASSPRGGSTDTQYF. CDR3 sequence (DNA): TGTGCCAGCAGTCCGCGGGGGGGTAGCACAGATACGCAGTATTTT.